One sample yielded the 14 T cell receptor beta chains listed below, sequenced in a study of long-term antiretroviral therapy in people with HIV. Investigators performed immunoSEQ version v3.0 at survey level. The assay was immunoSEQ multiplex PCR, and TCRdb's table has in-frame clones only and misses some. This sample has about 30,000 clones, with approximately 95% found just once. Sequencing used unsorted PBMCs, obtained 5.3 years after starting antiretroviral therapy. The origin of the receptors is a man younger than 40 with HIV.

This rearrangement joins TRBV6-6 to TRBJ2-7; D is possibly TRBD2 (5 bases). The CDR3 loop spans 14 amino acids. CDR1 and CDR2 from the germline V gene are MNHNY and SVGAGI (reference sequence). V gave up 6 bases and J gave up 4 bases, with 16 bases separating them. The CDR3 DNA reads TGTGCCAGCAGCCCACCGGTGAGGGAGTACGAGCAGTACTTC. It translates to CASSPPVREYEQYF.

V usage is TRBV11-2 and J usage is TRBJ2-1; 16 nucleotides agree with TRBD2. The CDR3 has 17 amino acids. V dropped 5 bases and J dropped 8; count of bases not matched to a gene: 9. Germline CDR1 reads SGHAT; CDR2 reads FQNNGV. CDR3 in amino acids: CASSPTGLAGGPDEQFF. In DNA, the CDR3 is TGTGCCAGCAGCCCAACGGGACTAGCGGGAGGGCCGGATGAGCAGTTCTTC.

The chain couples TRBV15 to TRBJ2-3, with D maybe TRBD2 (6 bases). This CDR3 has 17 residues. Trimming stripped 1 base from V and 1 base from J, with 15 bases between. Germline V lookup: CDR1 LNHNV, CDR2 YYDKDF (reference sequence). The CDR3 is CATSRVGTHYRTDTQYF. In DNA, the CDR3 is TGTGCCACCAGCAGAGTTGGGACTCATTACCGCACAGATACGCAGTATTTT. Looking up the rest from reference TRBV15 and TRBJ2-3 gives the full variable domain: DAMVIQNPRYQVTQFGKPVTLSCSQTLNHNVMYWYQQKSSQAPKLLFHYYDKDFNNEADTPDNFQSRRPNTSFCFLDIRSPGLGDTAMYLCATSRVGTHYRTDTQYFGPGTRLTVL.

The chain has TRBV25-1 and TRBJ2-7; D is tentatively TRBD1 or TRBD2 (7 bases each). The V gene lost 4 bases and the J gene lost 0 bases, with 19 bases spanning the gap. CDR3 length: 17 residues. CDR1 is MGHDK, CDR2 SYGVNS, per germline. The CDR3 loop is CASSVRGGGPSSYEQYF. CDR3 bases: TGTGCCAGCAGTGTCAGGGGGGGAGGCCCGAGCTCCTACGAGCAGTACTTC.

This rearrangement joins TRBV11-2 to TRBJ2-3, with TRBD2 matching 12 bases. This CDR3 is 19 amino acids long. Germline loops: CDR1 SGHAT, CDR2 FQNNGV. With 5 bases clipped from V and 0 bases from J, the junction kept 12 bases outside the gene matches. CDR3 loop: CASSGRLAGVPTSTDTQYF. CDR3 nucleotides: TGTGCCAGCAGCGGACGACTAGCGGGGGTACCCACTAGCACAGATACGCAGTATTTT.

This chain joins TRBV2 and TRBJ2-7; D could derive from TRBD1 or TRBD2 (7 bases each). The V end was cut by 7 bases, the J end by 6 bases, with 19 bases between. Germline CDR1 and CDR2: SNHLY and FYNNEI. There are 14 residues in the CDR3. CDR3 in DNA: TGTGCCAGCAACGGACAGGCCTCGGGGGGCGAGCAGTACTTC. It specifies CASNGQASGGEQYF.

The V call is TRBV19, the J call TRBJ1-4; 8 nucleotides align to TRBD1. Trimming cost V 6 bases and J 4 bases; bases outside gene matches: 4. Germline CDR1 is LNHDA and CDR2 is SQIVND (reference sequence). CDR3 length: 14 amino acids. CDR3 in amino acids: CASRTGASNEKLFF. The CDR3 DNA reads TGTGCCAGTAGGACAGGGGCAAGTAATGAAAAACTGTTTTTT.

The chain has TRBV5-1 and TRBJ2-1; 7 bases line up with TRBD2. V trimming: 0 bases; J trimming: 3 bases; junction bases outside the gene matches: 3. From germline, CDR1 is SGHRS and CDR2 YFSETQ. This CDR3 comprises 15 residues. Here the CDR3 reads CASSLESGNYNEQFF. The DNA of the CDR3 is TGCGCCAGCAGCTTGGAAAGCGGGAACTACAATGAGCAGTTCTTC. Drawing the rest from reference TRBV5-1 and TRBJ2-1, the complete variable domain is KAGVTQTPRYLIKTRGQQVTLSCSPISGHRSVSWYQQTPGQGLQFLFEYFSETQRNKGNFPGRFSGRQFSNSRSEMNVSTLELGDSALYLCASSLESGNYNEQFFGPGTRLTVL.

The chain is built from TRBV5-1 and TRBJ2-3; either TRBD1 or TRBD2 may supply D (5 bases each). The CDR3 runs 14 residues. Trimming removed 5 bases from V and 5 bases from J, with 15 bases in between. Germline CDR1 reads SGHRS; CDR2 reads YFSETQ. The CDR3 sequence is CASSLTAREDTQYF. DNA for the CDR3: TGCGCCAGCAGTTTGACAGCGAGGGAAGATACGCAGTATTTT.

The V call is TRBV25-1, the J call TRBJ2-7; D gene unclear. The CDR3 is made up of 11 amino acids. With 6 bases removed from V and 5 bases from J, the gap between germline ends came to 8 bases. Germline V gene sequence: CDR1 MGHDK, CDR2 SYGVNS. Here the CDR3 DNA reads TGTGCCAGCAGAGGGTTTCACGAGCAGTACTTC. Translation gives CASRGFHEQYF.

The chain is built from TRBV10-3 and TRBJ2-2; TRBD1 aligns across 7 bases. V lost 0 bases to trimming and J lost 5 bases; unmatched junction nucleotides: 9. Per germline, CDR1 ENHRY and CDR2 SYGVKD. The CDR3 is 17 amino acids. The CDR3 DNA follows: TGTGCCATCAGTGAGTCGACTCGGCCAGGGGGTACCGGGGAGCTGTTTTTT. It specifies CAISESTRPGGTGELFF.

The chain joins TRBV6-4 to TRBJ1-4; D possibly corresponds to TRBD1 (6 bases). Trimming took 4 bases from V and 7 from J, leaving 10 bases between them. Germline V CDR1 and CDR2: MRHNA, SNTAGT. CDR3 length: 13 residues. The CDR3 nucleotides read TGTGCCAGCAGTGGGAGGACAGCTGAAAAACTGTTTTTT. Translating it yields CASSGRTAEKLFF.

The J gene is TRBJ2-1, the V gene TRBV13; TRBD1 matches 9 bases. The CDR3 extends over 14 amino acids. J was trimmed by 6 bases and V by 5 bases; bases with no gene match: 5. CDR1 and CDR2 from the germline V gene are PRHDT and FYEKMQ (reference sequence). The CDR3 nucleotides read TGTGCCAGCAGCACTGGACAGGGGCCCAATGAGCAGTTCTTC. Translating it yields CASSTGQGPNEQFF.

J is TRBJ2-5 and V is TRBV7-3, with TRBD2 identical over 16 bases. The CDR3 loop spans 18 amino acids. V lost 5 bases and J lost 5; bases outside the gene matches: 11. Germline lookup yields CDR1 SGHTA and CDR2 FQGTGA. This CDR3 reads CASSRAGTSGGALETQYF. The DNA of the CDR3 is TGTGCCAGCAGCCGCGCCGGGACTAGCGGGGGGGCCCTTGAGACCCAGTACTTC.